What follows are 20 T cell receptor beta chains derived from one specimen sequenced in a study of response to subunit inactivated influenza vaccine. TCRdb ran MiXCR on the RT-PCR reads and lists one entry per CDR3 protein. The sample lists 400,000 to 650,000 distinct CDR3 sequences; under 8.5% were seen once. This specimen consisted of PBMCs from blood, obtained around 25 months after vaccination. The receptors originated from a man between 50 and 75 years old who received an inactivated influenza vaccine.

This clonotype has just a few counts. The CDR3 loop is CASSPPGLGYNEQFF. For the CDR3, the DNA is TGTGCCAGCTCACCACCGGGACTCGGATACAATGAGCAGTTCTTC. The V call is TRBV18, the J call TRBJ2-1; tentative D call: TRBD2 (6 bases). Germline assignment: CDR1 KGHSH and CDR2 LQKENI. The CDR3 length is 15 residues. V lost 0 bases and J lost 4, with 10 bases in between.

The CDR3 coding sequence is TGCGCCAGCAGCTTAGGACGCCGCGCGGGCCACGAGCAGTACTTC. It translates to CASSLGRRAGHEQYF. V and J are TRBV5-1 and TRBJ2-7; TRBD2 might be the D (5 bases). The CDR3 extends over 15 amino acids. Germline V gene lookup returns CDR1 SGHRS and CDR2 YFSETQ. Trimming removed 2 bases from V and 5 bases from J, with 17 bases in between.

The rearrangement links TRBV12-5 to TRBJ1-1, with D possibly being TRBD1 (5 bases). The V gene lost 2 bases and the J gene lost 5 bases, with 12 bases spanning the gap. The CDR3 spans 14 residues. Germline values: CDR1 LGHNT, CDR2 FRNRAP. CDR3 loop: CASGLFGGGTEAFF. CDR3 coding DNA: TGTGCTAGTGGTTTGTTTGGGGGGGGGACTGAAGCTTTCTTT.

The genes are TRBV11-2 and TRBJ2-1, with 8 nucleotides matching TRBD1. V shed 5 bases, J shed 9 bases, and the junction held 9 bases outside the gene matches. The CDR3 has 14 residues. CDR1 and CDR2 (germline): SGHAT, FQNNGV. The DNA for the CDR3 is TGTGCCAGCAGCCCACAGGACAGGGTAATTGAGCAGTTCTTC. Its protein is CASSPQDRVIEQFF.

Only a few counts were recorded for this clonotype. The chain has TRBV5-1 and TRBJ1-1, with D possibly matching TRBD1 (5 bases). Germline loops: CDR1 SGHRS, CDR2 YFSETQ. The CDR3 extends over 14 amino acids. V was cut by 6 bases and J by 3 bases, with 15 bases left in between. CDR3 sequence: CASTQGGSYTEAFF. The CDR3 region has the DNA TGCGCCAGCACCCAGGGTGGGTCTTACACTGAAGCTTTCTTT.

J is TRBJ2-5 and V is TRBV7-8; tentatively, D is TRBD2 (5 bases). Trimming stripped 7 bases from V and 3 bases from J, with 15 bases between. CDR1 is SGHVS, CDR2 FQNEAQ, per germline. The CDR3 runs 14 residues. The CDR3 DNA reads TGTGCCAGCACCCTCATCCGAGCGGAAGAGACCCAGTACTTC. Translated, it gives CASTLIRAEETQYF.

The chain combines TRBV10-3 with TRBJ2-5; possible D gene TRBD2, 6 bases. CDR3 length: 13 amino acids. V shed 5 bases and J shed 0 bases, with 7 bases lying between them. The germline CDR1 and CDR2 sequences are ENHRY and SYGVKD. CDR3 loop: CAISSGYQETQYF. The CDR3, as DNA: TGTGCCATCAGTAGCGGGTACCAAGAGACCCAGTACTTC.

This clonotype came up many times. This chain connects TRBV28 to TRBJ2-3; tentatively, D is TRBD1 (5 bases). The CDR3 covers 17 residues. Looked up from germline, CDR1 is MDHEN and CDR2 is SYDVKM. V lost 5 bases and J lost 0, with 18 bases in between. DNA of the CDR3: TGTGCCAGCAGTACCTACAGGAGACGATCTAGCACAGATACGCAGTATTTT. Its protein is CASSTYRRRSSTDTQYF.

In this sample, this clonotype turned up a few times. The CDR3 end shows no conserved phenylalanine or tryptophan, and so a read error is likely. V gene TRBV9 combines with J gene TRBJ2-1, with D tentatively TRBD2 (5 bases). The V and J ends lost 3 bases and 7 bases respectively, with 11 bases between them. CDR1 is SGDLS and CDR2 is YYNGEE in the germline V gene. This CDR3 is 13 amino acids long. CDR3: CASSASPGNEQFL. DNA of the CDR3: TGTGCCAGCAGCGCCAGTCCGGGAAATGAGCAGTTCCTC.

There are many counts of this clonotype. The chain employs TRBV7-8 and TRBJ2-3; possibly TRBD2 for D (6 bases). The germline V gene encodes CDR1 SGHVS and CDR2 FQNEAQ. The CDR3 runs 15 residues. V lost 4 bases and J lost 2, with 13 bases in between. The CDR3 coding sequence is TGTGCCAGCAGCTCCTCCGGGACTGTCACAGATACGCAGTATTTT. Translating gives CASSSSGTVTDTQYF.

This clonotype has at least ten counts. This chain connects TRBV6-2 or TRBV6-3 to TRBJ1-5; D may be TRBD1 (6 bases). The V end was cut by 7 bases, the J end by 0 bases, with 16 bases between. The germline V gene has CDR1 MNHEY and CDR2 SVGEGT. CDR3 size: 16 residues. In nucleotides, the CDR3 is TGTGCCAGCACCCGATCGGGACACCTTAGCAATCAGCCCCAGCATTTT. Amino acids: CASTRSGHLSNQPQHF.

A few counts support this clonotype. This CDR3 reads CASSPRQGPSGELFF. DNA for the CDR3: TGTGCCAGCTCACCACGGCAGGGGCCTTCCGGGGAGCTGTTTTTT. The chain employs TRBV18 and TRBJ2-2; the D gene is possibly TRBD1 (6 bases). V lost 1 base, J lost 6 bases, and 12 bases lay in between. The CDR3 loop spans 15 amino acids. Germline loops: CDR1 KGHSH, CDR2 LQKENI.

The table lists this clonotype with many counts. CDR3: CASTVAQFNEQFF. The CDR3 DNA sequence: TGTGCCAGCACGGTGGCGCAGTTCAATGAGCAGTTCTTC. The chain has TRBV7-9 and TRBJ2-1, with unresolved D. With 7 bases removed from V and 6 bases from J, the gap between germline ends came to 13 bases. Germline V gene lookup returns CDR1 SEHNR and CDR2 FQNEAQ (reference sequence). This CDR3 has 13 amino acids.

V and J are TRBV5-1 and TRBJ2-1; 9 bases match TRBD2. Trimming removed 0 bases from V and 6 bases from J; junction bases left unmatched: 7. Germline values: CDR1 SGHRS, CDR2 YFSETQ. This CDR3 region has 16 residues. The CDR3, as DNA: TGCGCCAGCAGCTTGGCTGGGGCGGGAGGGATCAATGAGCAGTTCTTC. It specifies CASSLAGAGGINEQFF.

This clonotype was seen many times. A much larger clone is a single base away; this may be a read error. The chain combines TRBV5-5 with TRBJ1-2, with TRBD1 as a possible D gene (5 bases). This CDR3 comprises 12 residues. Germline values: CDR1 SGHKS, CDR2 YYEKEE (reference sequence). V shed 5 bases and J shed 4 bases, with 9 bases lying between them. CDR3 protein: CASSPDSYGYTF. Written as DNA, the CDR3 is TGTGCCAGCAGTCCCGACAGCTATGGCTACACCTTC.

This clonotype has at least ten counts. The chain recombines TRBV4-1 with TRBJ2-2; 10 nucleotides align to TRBD1. This CDR3 is 15 amino acids long. Germline V gene lookup returns CDR1 MGHRA and CDR2 YSYEKL. Unmatched junction bases numbered 7, after V lost 8 bases and J lost 4 bases. The CDR3 DNA sequence: TGCGCCAGCGCTAAGGGGGACAGGGGCACCGGGGAGCTGTTTTTT. Residues: CASAKGDRGTGELFF.

This clonotype was counted between two and nine times. The genes are TRBV18 and TRBJ1-5; 8 bases line up with TRBD1. The CDR3 consists of 17 residues. Germline V CDR1 and CDR2: KGHSH, LQKENI. Trimming took 2 bases from V and 5 from J; bases not matched to a gene: 11. Here the CDR3 DNA reads TGTGCCAGCTCACCATTCGGACAGGGAGGTTCACATCAGCCCCAGCATTTT. It yields the protein CASSPFGQGGSHQPQHF. Supplemented by reference TRBV18 and TRBJ1-5, the full variable domain reads NAGVMQNPRHLVRRRGQEARLRCSPMKGHSHVYWYRQLPEEGLKFMVYLQKENIIDESGMPKERFSAEFPKEGPSILRIQQVVRGDSAAYFCASSPFGQGGSHQPQHFGDGTRLSIL.

Ten or more counts support this clonotype. The chain carries TRBV9 and TRBJ2-5; 8 bases agree with TRBD2. Germline V CDR1 and CDR2: SGDLS, YYNGEE. This CDR3 spans 14 amino acids. V lost 0 bases, J lost 5 bases, and 3 bases stayed unmatched. The CDR3 DNA reads TGTGCCAGCAGCGTAGCTCGCGGGAGGGAGACCCAGTACTTC. Its protein is CASSVARGRETQYF.

In its sample, this clonotype was seen many times. This chain uses TRBV6-5 with TRBJ2-7, with D uncertain. This CDR3 spans 13 amino acids. Germline CDR1 and CDR2: MNHEY and SVGAGI. The ends were cut back, 0 bases at V and 1 base at J, with 4 bases in the middle. CDR3 nucleotide sequence: TGTGCCAGCAGTTACTCGAGGTCCTACGAGCAGTACTTC. Its protein is CASSYSRSYEQYF.

This chain joins TRBV29-1 and TRBJ2-7, with TRBD2 identical over 7 bases. The germline V gene encodes CDR1 SQVTM and CDR2 ANQGSEA. This CDR3 spans 15 amino acids. V shed 4 bases and J 6 bases; nucleotides not matched to a gene: 15. The CDR3 DNA follows: TGCAGCGTTGCTCAAAGCGGGATCCGTCCCATCGAGCAGTACTTC. It specifies CSVAQSGIRPIEQYF.